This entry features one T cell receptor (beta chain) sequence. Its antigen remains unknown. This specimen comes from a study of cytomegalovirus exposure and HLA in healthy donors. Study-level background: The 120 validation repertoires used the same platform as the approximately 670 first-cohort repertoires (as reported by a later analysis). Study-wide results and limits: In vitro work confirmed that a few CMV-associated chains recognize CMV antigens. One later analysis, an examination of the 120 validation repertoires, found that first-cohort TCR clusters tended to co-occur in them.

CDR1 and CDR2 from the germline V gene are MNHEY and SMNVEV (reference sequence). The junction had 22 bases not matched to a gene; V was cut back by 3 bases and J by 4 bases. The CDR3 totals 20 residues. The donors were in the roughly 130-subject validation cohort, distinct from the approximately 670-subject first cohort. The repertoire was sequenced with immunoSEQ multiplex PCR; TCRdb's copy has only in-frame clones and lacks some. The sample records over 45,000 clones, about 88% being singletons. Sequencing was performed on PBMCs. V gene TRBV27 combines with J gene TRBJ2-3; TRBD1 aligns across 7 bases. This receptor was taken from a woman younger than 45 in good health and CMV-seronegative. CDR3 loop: CASSLSQFARTGSHADTQYF. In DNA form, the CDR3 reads TGTGCCAGCAGTTTGTCCCAATTCGCTCGGACAGGTAGTCATGCAGATACGCAGTATTTT.